This T cell receptor (beta chain) was captured in a study of blood T cell repertoires in COVID-19. TCRdb's copy holds only in-frame clones and misses some; the assay was immunoSEQ multiplex PCR. The sample includes 52,000 or so clones, 65% to 90% of them seen just once. Trimming shortened V by 6 bases and J by 0 bases, and 12 bases separated the two germline ends. Germline V CDR1 and CDR2: MNHEY, SVGEGT. The CDR3 extends over 15 amino acids. The chain couples TRBV6-2 or TRBV6-3 to TRBJ2-4; D is possibly TRBD1 (5 bases). Specimen: peripheral blood. The receptor's source is a human donor in a cohort sampled during active COVID-19. The CDR3 DNA is TGTGCCAGCAGCTTAACACAGGTAGCCAAAAACATTCAGTACTTC. The encoded protein is CASSLTQVAKNIQYF.